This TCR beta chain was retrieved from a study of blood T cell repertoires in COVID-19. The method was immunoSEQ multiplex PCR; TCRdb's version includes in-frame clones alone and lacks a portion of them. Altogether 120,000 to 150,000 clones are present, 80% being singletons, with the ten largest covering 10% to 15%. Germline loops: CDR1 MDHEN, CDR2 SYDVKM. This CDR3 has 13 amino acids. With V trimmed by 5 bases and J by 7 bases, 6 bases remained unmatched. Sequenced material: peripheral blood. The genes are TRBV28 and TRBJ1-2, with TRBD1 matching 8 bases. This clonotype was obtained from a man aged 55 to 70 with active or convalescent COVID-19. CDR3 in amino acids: CASSAQGAVGYTF. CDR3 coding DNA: TGTGCCAGCAGTGCTCAGGGGGCGGTTGGCTACACCTTC.